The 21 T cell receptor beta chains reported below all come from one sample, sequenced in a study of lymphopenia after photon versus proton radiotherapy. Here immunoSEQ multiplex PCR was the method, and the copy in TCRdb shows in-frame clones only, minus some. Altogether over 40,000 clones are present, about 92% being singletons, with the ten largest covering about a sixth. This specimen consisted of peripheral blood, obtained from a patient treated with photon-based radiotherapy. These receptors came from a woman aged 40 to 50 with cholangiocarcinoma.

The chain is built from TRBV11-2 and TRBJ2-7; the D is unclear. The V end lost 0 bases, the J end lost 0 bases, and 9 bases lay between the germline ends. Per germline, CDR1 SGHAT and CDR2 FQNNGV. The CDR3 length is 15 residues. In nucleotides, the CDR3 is TGTGCCAGCAGCTTAGAACCGCTGAGCTCCTACGAGCAGTACTTC. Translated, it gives CASSLEPLSSYEQYF.

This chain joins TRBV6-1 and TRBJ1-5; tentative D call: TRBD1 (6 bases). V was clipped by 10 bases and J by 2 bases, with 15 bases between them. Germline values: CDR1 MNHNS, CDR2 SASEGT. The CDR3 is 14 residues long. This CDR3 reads CANSAGVGNQPQHF. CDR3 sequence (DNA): TGTGCCAACTCGGCAGGGGTAGGCAATCAGCCCCAGCATTTT.

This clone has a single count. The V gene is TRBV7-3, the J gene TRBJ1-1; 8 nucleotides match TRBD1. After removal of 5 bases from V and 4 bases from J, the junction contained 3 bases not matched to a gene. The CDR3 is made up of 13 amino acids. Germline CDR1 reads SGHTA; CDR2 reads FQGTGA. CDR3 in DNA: TGTGCCAGCAGCGCTACAGGGGGCACTGAAGCTTTCTTT. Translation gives CASSATGGTEAFF. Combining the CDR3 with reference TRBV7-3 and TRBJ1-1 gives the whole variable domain GAGVSQTPSNKVTEKGKYVELRCDPISGHTALYWYRQSLGQGPEFLIYFQGTGAADDSGLPNDRFFAVRPEGSVSTLKIQRTERGDSAVYLCASSATGGTEAFFGQGTRLTVV.

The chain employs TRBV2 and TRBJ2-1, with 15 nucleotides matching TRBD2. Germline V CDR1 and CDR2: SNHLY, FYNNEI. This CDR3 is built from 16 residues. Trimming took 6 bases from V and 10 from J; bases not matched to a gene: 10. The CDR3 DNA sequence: TGTGCCAGCAGGGCAAGGACTAGCGGGGGGGCGAAGGAGCAGTTCTTC. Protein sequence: CASRARTSGGAKEQFF.

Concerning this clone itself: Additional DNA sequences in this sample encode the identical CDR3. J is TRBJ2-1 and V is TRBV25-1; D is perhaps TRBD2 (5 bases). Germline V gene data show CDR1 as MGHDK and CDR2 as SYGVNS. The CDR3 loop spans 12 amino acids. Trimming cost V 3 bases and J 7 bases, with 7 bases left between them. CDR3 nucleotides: TGTGCCAGCAGTGACCGGGGAAATGAGCAGTTCTTC. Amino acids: CASSDRGNEQFF.

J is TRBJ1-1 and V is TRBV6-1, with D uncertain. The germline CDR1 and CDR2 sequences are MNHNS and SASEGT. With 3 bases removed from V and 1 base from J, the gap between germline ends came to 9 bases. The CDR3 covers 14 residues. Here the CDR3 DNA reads TGTGCCAGCAGTGAGAAACAGTCGAACACTGAAGCTTTCTTT. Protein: CASSEKQSNTEAFF.

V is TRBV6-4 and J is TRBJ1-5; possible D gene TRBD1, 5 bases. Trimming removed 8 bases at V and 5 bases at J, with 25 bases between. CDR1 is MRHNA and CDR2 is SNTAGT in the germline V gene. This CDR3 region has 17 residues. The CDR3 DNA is TGTGCCAGCCGGATCGTACGGGGCTCAAAAGGGGATCAGCCCCAGCATTTT. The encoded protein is CASRIVRGSKGDQPQHF.

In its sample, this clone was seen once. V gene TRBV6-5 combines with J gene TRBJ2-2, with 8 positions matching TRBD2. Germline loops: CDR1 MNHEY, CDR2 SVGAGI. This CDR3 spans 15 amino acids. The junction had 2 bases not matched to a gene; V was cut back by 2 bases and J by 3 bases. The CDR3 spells CASSYGAGDTGELFF. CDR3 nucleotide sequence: TGTGCCAGCAGTTACGGAGCGGGGGACACCGGGGAGCTGTTTTTT.

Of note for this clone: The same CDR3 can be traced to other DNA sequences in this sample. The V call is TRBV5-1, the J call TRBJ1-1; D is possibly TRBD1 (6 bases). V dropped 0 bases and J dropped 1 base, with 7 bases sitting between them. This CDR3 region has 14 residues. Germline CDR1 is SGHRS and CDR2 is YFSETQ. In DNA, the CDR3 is TGCGCCAGCAGCTTGGGGGGGCCGAACACTGAAGCTTTCTTT. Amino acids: CASSLGGPNTEAFF. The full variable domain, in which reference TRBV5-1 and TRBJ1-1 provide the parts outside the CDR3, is KAGVTQTPRYLIKTRGQQVTLSCSPISGHRSVSWYQQTPGQGLQFLFEYFSETQRNKGNFPGRFSGRQFSNSRSEMNVSTLELGDSALYLCASSLGGPNTEAFFGQGTRLTVV.

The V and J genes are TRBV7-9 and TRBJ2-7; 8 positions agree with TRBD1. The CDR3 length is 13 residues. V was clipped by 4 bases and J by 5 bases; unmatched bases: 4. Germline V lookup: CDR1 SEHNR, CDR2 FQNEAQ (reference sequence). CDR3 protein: CASSSRGPDEQYF. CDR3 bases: TGTGCCAGCAGCTCCAGGGGGCCGGACGAGCAGTACTTC.

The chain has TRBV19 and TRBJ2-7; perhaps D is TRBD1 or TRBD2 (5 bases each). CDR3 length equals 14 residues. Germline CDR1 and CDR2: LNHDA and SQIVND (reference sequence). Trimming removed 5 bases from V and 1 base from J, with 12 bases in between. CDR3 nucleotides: TGTGCCAGTAGTGAGAGGGGAGTATCCTACGAGCAGTACTTC. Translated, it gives CASSERGVSYEQYF.

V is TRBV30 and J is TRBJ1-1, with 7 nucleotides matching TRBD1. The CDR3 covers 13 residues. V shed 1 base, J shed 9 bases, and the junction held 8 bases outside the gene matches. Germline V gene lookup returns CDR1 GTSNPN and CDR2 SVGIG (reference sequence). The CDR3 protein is CAWSGGGQPQAFF. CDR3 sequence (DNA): TGTGCCTGGAGTGGCGGGGGACAGCCCCAAGCTTTCTTT.

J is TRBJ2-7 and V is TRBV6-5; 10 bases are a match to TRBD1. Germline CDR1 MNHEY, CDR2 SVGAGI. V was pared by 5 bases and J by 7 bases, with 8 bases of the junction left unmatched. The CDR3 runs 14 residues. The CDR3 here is CASSPRQGAREQYF. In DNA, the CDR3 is TGTGCCAGCAGTCCTCGACAGGGGGCGCGGGAGCAGTACTTC.

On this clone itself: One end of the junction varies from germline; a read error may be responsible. CDR3 DNA: TGTGCTAGCAGCCCCCTGACAGGGAAGTACAATGAGCAGTTCTTC. Protein: CASSPLTGKYNEQFF. J is TRBJ2-1 and V is TRBV7-7; 7 bases line up with TRBD1. The CDR3 is 15 residues long. The germline V gene has CDR1 SSHAT and CDR2 FNYEAQ (reference sequence).

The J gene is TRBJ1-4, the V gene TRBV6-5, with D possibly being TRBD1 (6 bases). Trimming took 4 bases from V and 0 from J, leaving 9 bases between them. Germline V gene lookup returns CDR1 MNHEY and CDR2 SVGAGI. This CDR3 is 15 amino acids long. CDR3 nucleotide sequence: TGTGCCAGCAGTTTGACAGGCTCAACTAATGAAAAACTGTTTTTT. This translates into CASSLTGSTNEKLFF.

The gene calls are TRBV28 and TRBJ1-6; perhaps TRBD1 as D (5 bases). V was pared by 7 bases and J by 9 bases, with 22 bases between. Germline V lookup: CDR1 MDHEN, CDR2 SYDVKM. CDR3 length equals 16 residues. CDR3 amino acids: CASTPRGGPRGSPLHF. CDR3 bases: TGTGCCAGCACCCCGAGGGGCGGACCCCGGGGTTCACCCCTCCACTTT.

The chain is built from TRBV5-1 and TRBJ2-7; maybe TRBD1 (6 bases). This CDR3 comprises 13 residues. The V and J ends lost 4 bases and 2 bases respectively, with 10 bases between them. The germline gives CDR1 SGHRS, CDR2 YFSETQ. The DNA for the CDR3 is TGCGCCAGCAGCGTGGACAGCCCCTACGAGCAGTACTTC. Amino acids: CASSVDSPYEQYF.

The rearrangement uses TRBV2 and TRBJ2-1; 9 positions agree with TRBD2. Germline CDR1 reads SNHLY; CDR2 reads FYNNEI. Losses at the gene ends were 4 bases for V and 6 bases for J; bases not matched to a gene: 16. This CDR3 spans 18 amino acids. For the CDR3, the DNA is TGTGCCAGCAGTGCCCACCGATCCTTAGCGGGAGTTAGCAATGAGCAGTTCTTC. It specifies CASSAHRSLAGVSNEQFF.

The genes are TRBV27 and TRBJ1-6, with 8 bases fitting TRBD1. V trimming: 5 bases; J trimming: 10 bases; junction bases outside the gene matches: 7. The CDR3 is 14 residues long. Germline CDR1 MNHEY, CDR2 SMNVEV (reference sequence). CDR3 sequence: CASSRGTGESPLHF. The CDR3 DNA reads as TGTGCCAGCAGTAGAGGGACAGGAGAGTCACCCCTCCACTTT.

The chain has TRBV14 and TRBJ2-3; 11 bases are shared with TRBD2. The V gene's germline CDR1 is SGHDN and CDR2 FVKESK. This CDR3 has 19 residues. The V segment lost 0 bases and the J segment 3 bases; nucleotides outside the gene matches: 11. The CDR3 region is CASSQDPSGGPYRTDTQYF. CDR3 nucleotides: TGTGCCAGCAGCCAAGACCCTAGCGGGGGGCCCTATAGGACAGATACGCAGTATTTT.

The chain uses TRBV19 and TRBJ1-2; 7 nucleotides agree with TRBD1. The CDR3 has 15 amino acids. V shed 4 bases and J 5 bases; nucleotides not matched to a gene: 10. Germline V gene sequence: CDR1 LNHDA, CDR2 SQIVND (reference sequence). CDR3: CASSKTGTSTYGYTF. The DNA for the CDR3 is TGTGCCAGTAGTAAGACAGGGACGTCCACTTATGGCTACACCTTC.